Below are 29 T cell receptor beta chains sequenced from a single sample in a study of siplizumab effects on memory and regulatory T cells. TCRdb keeps only in-frame clones here, not all; method: immunoSEQ multiplex PCR. The sample gives more than 85,000 clones, roughly nine tenths of which show up once; 0.85% to 1.2% is in the top ten. What was sequenced was CD4+ T cells sorted from blood. The source of these receptors is a human donor in good health.

This chain links TRBV19 with TRBJ2-5; a weak D match, TRBD2 (6 bases). This CDR3 is built from 16 residues. Looked up from germline, CDR1 is LNHDA and CDR2 is SQIVND (reference sequence). V was cut by 2 bases and J by 5 bases, with 18 bases left in between. The CDR3 DNA follows: TGTGCCAGTAGTATAACCACTGGCGGGGTCTTGGAGACCCAGTACTTC. This sequence encodes CASSITTGGVLETQYF.

The rearrangement joins TRBV2 to TRBJ1-2; unclear D gene. V lost 3 bases, J lost 3 bases, and 8 bases lay in between. This CDR3 region has 13 residues. Germline loops: CDR1 SNHLY, CDR2 FYNNEI. The CDR3 bases are TGTGCCAGCAGTGACCAGATTTACTATGGCTACACCTTC. Translated, it gives CASSDQIYYGYTF.

This clone was detected a few times. The J gene is TRBJ1-2, the V gene TRBV30; D is undetermined. The germline CDR1 and CDR2 sequences are GTSNPN and SVGIG (reference sequence). Trimming stripped 4 bases from V and 8 bases from J, with 17 bases between. The CDR3 contains 13 residues. CDR3 region: CAWTPSSGLGYTF. CDR3 nucleotides: TGTGCCTGGACCCCATCTTCGGGATTGGGCTACACCTTC.

This chain joins TRBV7-2 and TRBJ2-2; no clear D gene. Germline-derived CDR1 and CDR2 are SGHTA and FQGNSA. The CDR3 has 16 amino acids. V was cut by 1 base and J by 5 bases, with 14 bases left in between. Here the CDR3 reads CASSLDLALKTGELFF. The CDR3 region has the DNA TGTGCCAGCAGCTTAGATCTGGCCCTGAAGACCGGGGAGCTGTTTTTT.

J is TRBJ2-1 and V is TRBV15; 7 positions agree with TRBD2. J gave up 9 bases and V 0 bases, and 8 bases lay outside the gene matches. The CDR3 runs to 15 residues. Germline loops: CDR1 LNHNV, CDR2 YYDKDF (reference sequence). Here the CDR3 reads CATSRDKAGAGEQFF. The CDR3 DNA reads TGTGCCACCAGCAGAGATAAGGCGGGAGCGGGTGAGCAGTTCTTC. Complete variable domain (other parts from reference TRBV15 and TRBJ2-1): DAMVIQNPRYQVTQFGKPVTLSCSQTLNHNVMYWYQQKSSQAPKLLFHYYDKDFNNEADTPDNFQSRRPNTSFCFLDIRSPGLGDTAMYLCATSRDKAGAGEQFFGPGTRLTVL.

The chain combines TRBV5-8 with TRBJ1-5; 9 bases fit TRBD1. The CDR3 length is 15 residues. Germline loops: CDR1 SGHTS, CDR2 YDEGEE. Trimming at V came to 4 bases and at J to 2 bases, leaving 4 bases not matched to a gene. For the CDR3, the DNA is TGTGCCAGCAGCCGGACAGGGGTGGGCAATCAGCCCCAGCATTTT. This translates into CASSRTGVGNQPQHF.

This chain links TRBV6-5 with TRBJ1-5, with a tentative D call TRBD1 (5 bases). Deletions cut 2 bases from V and 9 bases from J, with 11 bases between. The CDR3 is made up of 13 amino acids. Germline CDR1 reads MNHEY; CDR2 reads SVGAGI. The CDR3 loop reads CASSYDRGVPQHF. For the CDR3, the DNA is TGTGCCAGCAGTTACGACCGAGGGGTGCCCCAGCATTTT.

The table lists this clone with a count of one. The gene calls are TRBV11-3 and TRBJ2-1; 15 bases are a match to TRBD2. J was trimmed by 10 bases and V by 5 bases; bases with no gene match: 3. Looked up from germline, CDR1 is SGHNT and CDR2 is YENEEA. The CDR3 is 14 amino acids. CDR3: CASSGLAGGREQFF. The CDR3 region has the DNA TGTGCCAGCAGCGGACTAGCGGGAGGGCGGGAGCAGTTCTTC.

Only a few counts were recorded for this clone. The chain is built from TRBV7-3 and TRBJ1-2; 7 positions agree with TRBD1. The trim removed 5 bases at V and 7 bases at J, leaving 7 bases unmatched. CDR3 length: 13 residues. Germline V CDR1 and CDR2: SGHTA, FQGTGA. The CDR3, as DNA: TGTGCCAGCAGCCCAAGGACAGGAGGTGGCTACACCTTC. It codes for CASSPRTGGGYTF.

The rearrangement uses TRBV7-2 and TRBJ2-7; D is unresolved. V was pared by 1 base and J by 3 bases, with 1 base between. Germline CDR1 and CDR2: SGHTA and FQGNSA. This CDR3 is built from 11 residues. CDR3 sequence: CASSLVYEQYF. Here the CDR3 DNA reads TGTGCCAGCAGCTTAGTCTACGAGCAGTACTTC.

The rearrangement uses TRBV7-9 and TRBJ2-7; 7 bases fit TRBD2. The V gene end was trimmed by 5 bases and the J gene end by 1 base; junction bases not matched to a gene: 8. Germline CDR1 and CDR2: SEHNR and FQNEAQ (reference sequence). CDR3 length: 15 residues. The CDR3 protein is CASSIPGTKSYEQYF. For the CDR3, the DNA is TGTGCCAGCAGCATACCCGGGACTAAATCCTACGAGCAGTACTTC.

The genes are TRBV7-9 and TRBJ2-7, with 8 bases fitting TRBD2. The CDR3 covers 17 residues. V lost 5 bases to trimming and J lost 2 bases; unmatched junction nucleotides: 14. The germline V gene has CDR1 SEHNR and CDR2 FQNEAQ (reference sequence). The CDR3 sequence: CASSPMWESGRTYEQYF. CDR3 coding DNA: TGTGCCAGCAGCCCGATGTGGGAGAGCGGGAGAACCTACGAGCAGTACTTC.

The chain couples TRBV10-3 to TRBJ1-5; no definite D call. Germline lookup yields CDR1 ENHRY and CDR2 SYGVKD. V lost 10 bases and J 0 bases, leaving 22 bases between the germline ends. The CDR3 runs 17 residues. The DNA for the CDR3 is TGTGCCACCTCGAATCATGGAGAGTTCAATAGCAATCAGCCCCAGCATTTT. Protein product: CATSNHGEFNSNQPQHF.

This clone was seen more than once but under ten times. The rearrangement joins TRBV7-9 to TRBJ1-2; D gene unclear. V lost 4 bases to trimming and J lost 4 bases, with 7 bases between them. CDR1 SEHNR and CDR2 FQNEAQ come from the germline V gene (reference sequence). The CDR3 covers 12 residues. The CDR3 loop is CASSSYSYGYTF. The CDR3 DNA sequence: TGTGCCAGCAGCTCGTACAGCTATGGCTACACCTTC.

This chain uses TRBV7-9 with TRBJ1-1; D gene uncertain. Between the trimmed V and J ends, which lost 3 bases and 0 bases, there was a span of 8 bases. CDR3 size: 14 residues. Germline V gives CDR1 SEHNR, CDR2 FQNEAQ (reference sequence). The CDR3 DNA is TGTGCCAGCAGCTTTGAGACACTGAACACTGAAGCTTTCTTT. As protein: CASSFETLNTEAFF. Full variable domain (outside the CDR3, taken from reference TRBV7-9 and TRBJ1-1): DTGVSQNPRHKITKRGQNVTFRCDPISEHNRLYWYRQTLGQGPEFLTYFQNEAQLEKSRLLSDRFSAERPKGSFSTLEIQRTEQGDSAMYLCASSFETLNTEAFFGQGTRLTVV.

The rearrangement uses TRBV5-4 and TRBJ2-2, with D perhaps matching TRBD1 (5 bases). Germline V lookup: CDR1 SGHNT, CDR2 YYREEE (reference sequence). The V gene lost 0 bases and the J gene lost 2 bases, with 8 bases spanning the gap. The CDR3 sequence is 15 residues long. CDR3 amino acids: CASSLVGVNTGELFF. The CDR3 DNA sequence: TGTGCCAGCAGCTTGGTAGGGGTCAACACCGGGGAGCTGTTTTTT.

CDR3 amino acids: CASSLGGPLNEQFF. DNA of the CDR3: TGTGCCAGCAGCTTAGGAGGGCCCCTCAATGAGCAGTTCTTC. This chain joins TRBV5-4 and TRBJ2-1; D is perhaps TRBD2 (6 bases). The CDR3 has 14 residues. The germline gives CDR1 SGHNT, CDR2 YYREEE (reference sequence). Trimming stripped 2 bases from V and 6 bases from J, with 12 bases between. The variable domain in full, with the rest retrieved from reference TRBV5-4 and TRBJ2-1, is ETGVTQSPTHLIKTRGQQVTLRCSSQSGHNTVSWYQQALGQGPQFIFQYYREEENGRGNFPPRFSGLQFPNYSSELNVNALELDDSALYLCASSLGGPLNEQFFGPGTRLTVL.

The chain combines TRBV7-3 with TRBJ1-1; possibly TRBD1 for D (5 bases). Germline CDR1 SGHTA, CDR2 FQGTGA. This CDR3 has 14 amino acids. The ends were cut back, 3 bases at V and 0 bases at J, with 8 bases in the middle. This chain's CDR3 is CASSFGTVNTEAFF. CDR3 in DNA: TGTGCCAGCAGCTTTGGGACGGTGAACACTGAAGCTTTCTTT. Combining the CDR3 with reference TRBV7-3 and TRBJ1-1 gives the whole variable domain GAGVSQTPSNKVTEKGKYVELRCDPISGHTALYWYRQSLGQGPEFLIYFQGTGAADDSGLPNDRFFAVRPEGSVSTLKIQRTERGDSAVYLCASSFGTVNTEAFFGQGTRLTVV.

V is TRBV27 and J is TRBJ2-7; D perhaps matches TRBD1 (7 bases). V was shortened by 4 bases and J by 5 bases, with 27 bases between the two germline ends. Per germline, CDR1 MNHEY and CDR2 SMNVEV (reference sequence). The CDR3 is 18 amino acids. The CDR3: CASSSAGTELRSGDEQYF. The CDR3 region has the DNA TGTGCCAGCAGTTCAGCCGGGACAGAGCTGCGTAGCGGCGACGAGCAGTACTTC.

This chain links TRBV11-2 with TRBJ1-4; 7 nucleotides line up with TRBD1. V lost 0 bases to trimming and J lost 5 bases; unmatched junction nucleotides: 3. The germline gives CDR1 SGHAT, CDR2 FQNNGV. CDR3 length: 15 amino acids. This CDR3 is CASSLEGQPNEKLFF. In DNA, the CDR3 is TGTGCCAGCAGCTTAGAGGGACAGCCCAATGAAAAACTGTTTTTT.

The V call is TRBV6-5, the J call TRBJ1-6; TRBD1 might be the D (5 bases). Germline V gene data show CDR1 as MNHEY and CDR2 as SVGAGI. Trimming shortened V by 6 bases and J by 4 bases, and 7 bases separated the two germline ends. CDR3 length: 13 amino acids. The CDR3, as DNA: TGTGCCAGCAGGGGGGGATATAATTCACCCCTCCACTTT. Its protein is CASRGGYNSPLHF.

V and J are TRBV27 and TRBJ2-1; D possibly corresponds to TRBD1 (5 bases). The CDR3 covers 15 residues. V lost 6 bases to trimming and J lost 7 bases, with 19 bases between them. The germline gives CDR1 MNHEY, CDR2 SMNVEV (reference sequence). The CDR3 bases are TGTGCCAGCAGCCAGGGTACGGTACATGCAAATGAGCAGTTCTTC. It yields the protein CASSQGTVHANEQFF.

Note on this clone: Sequence at one end of the junction differs from germline and may be a read error. V is TRBV11-3 and J is TRBJ2-1; 8 nucleotides agree with TRBD2. The germline gives CDR1 SGHNT, CDR2 YENEEA. This CDR3 has 15 amino acids. CDR3 sequence reads: CASSLGTSGGNEQFF. The CDR3 coding sequence is TGTGCCAGCAGTTTAGGGACTAGTGGGGGCAATGAGCAGTTCTTC.

The V gene is TRBV5-6, the J gene TRBJ2-1; tentatively, D is TRBD1 or TRBD2 (5 bases each). The CDR3 length is 17 residues. V dropped 2 bases and J dropped 4 bases, with 19 bases sitting between them. Germline V gene lookup returns CDR1 SGHDT and CDR2 YYEEEE. The CDR3 DNA follows: TGTGCCAGCAGCTTAGGGGCCGGACTCCACTTATACAATGAGCAGTTCTTC. Protein sequence: CASSLGAGLHLYNEQFF.

CDR3 DNA: TGTGCCAGCAAAACACTAGTTGGGACCCAGTACTTC. Protein sequence: CASKTLVGTQYF. The chain employs TRBV27 and TRBJ2-5; tentative D call: TRBD2 (5 bases). The CDR3 consists of 12 residues. Trimming shortened V by 7 bases and J by 7 bases, and 13 bases separated the two germline ends. CDR1 MNHEY and CDR2 SMNVEV come from the germline V gene (reference sequence).

J is TRBJ1-5 and V is TRBV28; TRBD1 matches at 7 bases. This CDR3 is 15 amino acids long. Losses at the gene ends were 4 bases for V and 6 bases for J; bases not matched to a gene: 9. CDR1 is MDHEN and CDR2 is SYDVKM in the germline V gene. CDR3 loop: CASSSETGVVQPQHF. Here the CDR3 DNA reads TGTGCCAGCAGTTCCGAAACAGGGGTGGTTCAGCCCCAGCATTTT.

This clone has just a few counts. The chain has TRBV9 and TRBJ1-1; 7 bases fit TRBD1. CDR3 size: 14 residues. Germline assignment: CDR1 SGDLS and CDR2 YYNGEE. The ends lost 4 bases at V and 0 bases at J; junction bases unmatched: 3. The CDR3 DNA reads TGTGCCAGCAGCAAGGGACAGCTGAACACTGAAGCTTTCTTT. As protein: CASSKGQLNTEAFF. Filled out from reference TRBV9 and TRBJ1-1, the complete variable domain reads DSGVTQTPKHLITATGQRVTLRCSPRSGDLSVYWYQQSLDQGLQFLIQYYNGEERAKGNILERFSAQQFPDLHSELNLSSLELGDSALYFCASSKGQLNTEAFFGQGTRLTVV.

The chain carries TRBV6-5 and TRBJ1-5; D call uncertain. The CDR3 spans 13 residues. Germline CDR1 and CDR2: MNHEY and SVGAGI. Trimming pared 6 bases from V and 3 bases from J, leaving 9 bases between. The CDR3 DNA reads as TGTGCCAGCAGCACCTCACCCAATCAGCCCCAGCATTTT. It translates to CASSTSPNQPQHF.

This clone was counted once. This chain connects TRBV29-1 to TRBJ2-3; perhaps TRBD1 as D (5 bases). Germline assignment: CDR1 SQVTM and CDR2 ANQGSEA. Between the trimmed V and J ends, which lost 8 bases and 2 bases, there was a span of 17 bases. This CDR3 contains 14 residues. CDR3 amino acids: CSTDSRRSTDTQYF. CDR3 DNA: TGCAGCACAGACAGCAGGAGATCCACAGATACGCAGTATTTT.